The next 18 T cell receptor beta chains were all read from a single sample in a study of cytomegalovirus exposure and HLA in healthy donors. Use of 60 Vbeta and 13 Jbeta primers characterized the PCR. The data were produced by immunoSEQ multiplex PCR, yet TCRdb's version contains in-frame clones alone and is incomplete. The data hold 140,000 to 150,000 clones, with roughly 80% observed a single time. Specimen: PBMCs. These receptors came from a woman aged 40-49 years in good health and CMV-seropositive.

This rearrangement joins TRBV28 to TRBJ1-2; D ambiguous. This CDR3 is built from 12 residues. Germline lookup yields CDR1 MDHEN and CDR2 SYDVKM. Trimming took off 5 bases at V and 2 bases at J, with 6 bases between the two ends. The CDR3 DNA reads TGTGCCAGCAGTCCGAGCAACTATGGCTACACCTTC. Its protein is CASSPSNYGYTF.

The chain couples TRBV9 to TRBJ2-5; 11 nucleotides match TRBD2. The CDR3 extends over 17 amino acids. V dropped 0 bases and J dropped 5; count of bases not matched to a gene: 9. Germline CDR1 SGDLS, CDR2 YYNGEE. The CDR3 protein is CASSVAGLAGGGETQYF. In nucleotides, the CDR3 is TGTGCCAGCAGCGTAGCAGGGCTAGCGGGAGGAGGGGAGACCCAGTACTTC.

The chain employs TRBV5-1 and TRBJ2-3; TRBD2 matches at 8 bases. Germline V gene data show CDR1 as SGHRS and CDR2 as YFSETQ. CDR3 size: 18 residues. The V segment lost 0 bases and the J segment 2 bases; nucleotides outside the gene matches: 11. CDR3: CASSLAAIAGPLTDTQYF. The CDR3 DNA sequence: TGCGCCAGCAGCTTGGCCGCAATAGCGGGGCCCCTCACAGATACGCAGTATTTT.

The CDR3 sequence: CASSPGVSTDTQYF. Written as DNA, the CDR3 is TGTGCCAGCAGCCCGGGGGTTAGCACAGATACGCAGTATTTT. V and J are TRBV7-2 and TRBJ2-3; D may be TRBD2 (6 bases). The germline V gene has CDR1 SGHTA and CDR2 FQGNSA. There are 14 residues in the CDR3. Trimming took off 5 bases at V and 0 bases at J, with 9 bases between the two ends.

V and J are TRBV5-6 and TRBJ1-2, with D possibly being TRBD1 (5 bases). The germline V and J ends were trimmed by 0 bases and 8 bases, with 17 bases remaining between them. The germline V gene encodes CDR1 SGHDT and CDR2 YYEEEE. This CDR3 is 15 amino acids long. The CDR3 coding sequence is TGTGCCAGCAGCTTGGTCCCCGACAGCTTAGGCGGCTACACCTTC. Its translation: CASSLVPDSLGGYTF.

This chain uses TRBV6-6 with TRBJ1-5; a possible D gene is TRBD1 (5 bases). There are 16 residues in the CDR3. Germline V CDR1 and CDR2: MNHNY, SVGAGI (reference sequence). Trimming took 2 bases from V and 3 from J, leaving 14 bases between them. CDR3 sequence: CASSYGGGVANQPQHF. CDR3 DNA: TGTGCCAGCAGTTACGGCGGGGGGGTCGCCAATCAGCCCCAGCATTTT.

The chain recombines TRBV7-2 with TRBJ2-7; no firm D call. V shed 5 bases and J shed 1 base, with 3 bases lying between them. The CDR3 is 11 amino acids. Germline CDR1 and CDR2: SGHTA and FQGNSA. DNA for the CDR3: TGTGCCAGCAGCCTATCCTACGAGCAGTACTTC. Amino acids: CASSLSYEQYF.

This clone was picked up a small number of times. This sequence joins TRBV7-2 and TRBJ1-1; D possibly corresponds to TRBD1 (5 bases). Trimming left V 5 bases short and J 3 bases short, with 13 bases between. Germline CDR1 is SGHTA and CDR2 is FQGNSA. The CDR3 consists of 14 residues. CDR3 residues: CASSPGRRDTEAFF. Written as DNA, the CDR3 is TGTGCCAGCAGCCCGGGACGGAGGGACACTGAAGCTTTCTTT.

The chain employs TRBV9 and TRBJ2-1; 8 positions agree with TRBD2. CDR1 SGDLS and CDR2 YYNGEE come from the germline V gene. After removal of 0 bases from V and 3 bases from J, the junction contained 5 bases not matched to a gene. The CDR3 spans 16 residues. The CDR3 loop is CASSVAASGLYNEQFF. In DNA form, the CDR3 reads TGTGCCAGCAGCGTAGCGGCTAGCGGGCTCTACAATGAGCAGTTCTTC.

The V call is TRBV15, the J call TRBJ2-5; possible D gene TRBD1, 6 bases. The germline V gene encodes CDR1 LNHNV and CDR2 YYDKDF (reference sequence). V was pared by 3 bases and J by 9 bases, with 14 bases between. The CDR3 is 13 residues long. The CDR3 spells CATSRDFEGAQYF. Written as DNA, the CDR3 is TGTGCCACCAGCAGGGACTTTGAGGGGGCCCAGTACTTC. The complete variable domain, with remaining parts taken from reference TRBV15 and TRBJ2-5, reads DAMVIQNPRYQVTQFGKPVTLSCSQTLNHNVMYWYQQKSSQAPKLLFHYYDKDFNNEADTPDNFQSRRPNTSFCFLDIRSPGLGDTAMYLCATSRDFEGAQYFGPGTRLLVL.

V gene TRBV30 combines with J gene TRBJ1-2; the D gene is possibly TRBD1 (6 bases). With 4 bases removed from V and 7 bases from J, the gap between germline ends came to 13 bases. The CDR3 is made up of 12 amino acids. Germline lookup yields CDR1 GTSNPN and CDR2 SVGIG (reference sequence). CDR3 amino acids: CAWNNGGPGYTF. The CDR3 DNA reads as TGTGCCTGGAATAACGGGGGGCCTGGCTACACCTTC.

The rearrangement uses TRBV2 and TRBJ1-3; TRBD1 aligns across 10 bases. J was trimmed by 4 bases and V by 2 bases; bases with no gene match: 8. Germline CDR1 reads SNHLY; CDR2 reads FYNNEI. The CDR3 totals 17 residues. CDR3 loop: CASSELGTGVRGNTIYF. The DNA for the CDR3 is TGTGCCAGCAGTGAACTGGGGACAGGGGTGCGGGGAAACACCATATATTTT.

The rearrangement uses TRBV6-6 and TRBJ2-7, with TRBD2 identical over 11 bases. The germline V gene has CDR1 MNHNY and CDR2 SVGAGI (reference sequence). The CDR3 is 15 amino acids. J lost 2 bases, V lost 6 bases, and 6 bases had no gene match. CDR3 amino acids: CASSGTSGETYEQYF. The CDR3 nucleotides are TGTGCCAGCAGCGGGACTAGCGGAGAAACCTACGAGCAGTACTTC.

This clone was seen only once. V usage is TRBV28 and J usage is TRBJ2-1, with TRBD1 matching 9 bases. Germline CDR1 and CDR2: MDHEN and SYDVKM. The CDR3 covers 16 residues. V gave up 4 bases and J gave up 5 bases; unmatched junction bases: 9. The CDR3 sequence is CASSSSPGQGDNEQFF. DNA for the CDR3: TGTGCCAGCAGTTCCTCCCCGGGACAGGGAGACAATGAGCAGTTCTTC.

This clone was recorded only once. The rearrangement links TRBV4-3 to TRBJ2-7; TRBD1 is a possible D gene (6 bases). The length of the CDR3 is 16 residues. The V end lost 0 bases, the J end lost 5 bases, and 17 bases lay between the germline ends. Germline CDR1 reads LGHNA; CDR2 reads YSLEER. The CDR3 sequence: CASSQDLTTRGNEQYF. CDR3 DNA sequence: TGCGCCAGCAGCCAAGATCTTACGACCAGGGGCAACGAGCAGTACTTC.

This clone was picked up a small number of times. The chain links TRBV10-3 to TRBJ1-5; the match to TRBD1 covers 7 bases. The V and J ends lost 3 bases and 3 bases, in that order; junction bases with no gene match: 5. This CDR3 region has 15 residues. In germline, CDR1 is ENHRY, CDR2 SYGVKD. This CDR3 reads CAISDSQGVNQPQHF. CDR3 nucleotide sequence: TGTGCCATCAGTGATTCGCAGGGGGTCAATCAGCCCCAGCATTTT.

DNA for the CDR3: TGTGCCAGCAGCTTCCAATCCCTAGCGGGGGGGTCCTACGAGCAGTACTTC. Protein: CASSFQSLAGGSYEQYF. The J gene is TRBJ2-7, the V gene TRBV7-2; 12 bases map to TRBD2. CDR1 is SGHTA and CDR2 is FQGNSA in the germline V gene. Trimming took 3 bases from V and 1 from J; bases not matched to a gene: 7. The CDR3 is 17 residues long.

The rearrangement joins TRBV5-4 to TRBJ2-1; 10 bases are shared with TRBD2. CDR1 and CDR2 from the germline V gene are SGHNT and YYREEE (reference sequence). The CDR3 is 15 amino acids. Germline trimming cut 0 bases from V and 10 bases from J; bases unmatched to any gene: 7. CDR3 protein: CASSLVASGSGEQFF. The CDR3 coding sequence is TGTGCCAGCAGCTTGGTAGCTAGCGGGAGTGGGGAGCAGTTCTTC. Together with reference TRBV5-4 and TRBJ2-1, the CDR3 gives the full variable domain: ETGVTQSPTHLIKTRGQQVTLRCSSQSGHNTVSWYQQALGQGPQFIFQYYREEENGRGNFPPRFSGLQFPNYSSELNVNALELDDSALYLCASSLVASGSGEQFFGPGTRLTVL.